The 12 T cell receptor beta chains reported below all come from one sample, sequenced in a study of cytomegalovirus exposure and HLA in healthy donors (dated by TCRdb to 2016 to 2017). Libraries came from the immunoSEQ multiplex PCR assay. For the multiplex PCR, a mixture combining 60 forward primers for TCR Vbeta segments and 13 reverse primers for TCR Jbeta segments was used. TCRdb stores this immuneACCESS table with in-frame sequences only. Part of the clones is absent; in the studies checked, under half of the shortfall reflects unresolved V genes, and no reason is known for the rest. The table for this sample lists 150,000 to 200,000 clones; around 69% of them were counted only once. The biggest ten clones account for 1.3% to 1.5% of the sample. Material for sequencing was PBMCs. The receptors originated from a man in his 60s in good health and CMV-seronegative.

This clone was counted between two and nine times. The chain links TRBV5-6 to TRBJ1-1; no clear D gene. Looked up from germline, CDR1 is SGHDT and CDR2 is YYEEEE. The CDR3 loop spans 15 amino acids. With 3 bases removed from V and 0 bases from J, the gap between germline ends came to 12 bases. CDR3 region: CASSSLRRMNTEAFF. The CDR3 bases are TGTGCCAGCAGCTCCCTCCGCAGGATGAACACTGAAGCTTTCTTT. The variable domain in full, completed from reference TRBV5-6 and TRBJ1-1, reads DAGVTQSPTHLIKTRGQQVTLRCSPKSGHDTVSWYQQALGQGPQFIFQYYEEEERQRGNFPDRFSGHQFPNYSSELNVNALLLGDSALYLCASSSLRRMNTEAFFGQGTRLTVV.

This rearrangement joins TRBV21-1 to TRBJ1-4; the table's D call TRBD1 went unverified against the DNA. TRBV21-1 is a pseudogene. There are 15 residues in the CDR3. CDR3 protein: CASSKNEGANEKLFF. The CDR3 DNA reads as TGTGCCAGCAGCAAAAACGAGGGGGCTAATGAAAAACTGTTTTTT.

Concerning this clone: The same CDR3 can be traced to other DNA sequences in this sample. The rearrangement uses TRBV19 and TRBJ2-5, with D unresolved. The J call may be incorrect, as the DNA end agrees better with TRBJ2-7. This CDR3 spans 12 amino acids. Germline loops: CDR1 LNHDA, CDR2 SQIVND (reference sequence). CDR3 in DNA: TGTGCCAGTAGTATTGATGCTTACGAGCAGTACTTC. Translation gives CASSIDAYEQYF.

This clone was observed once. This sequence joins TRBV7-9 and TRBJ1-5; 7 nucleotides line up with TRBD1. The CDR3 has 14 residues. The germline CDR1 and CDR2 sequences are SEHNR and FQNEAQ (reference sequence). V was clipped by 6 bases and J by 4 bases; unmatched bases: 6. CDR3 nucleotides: TGTGCCAGCAGTTATCCGGGACAGAATCAGCCCCAGCATTTT. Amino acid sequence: CASSYPGQNQPQHF.

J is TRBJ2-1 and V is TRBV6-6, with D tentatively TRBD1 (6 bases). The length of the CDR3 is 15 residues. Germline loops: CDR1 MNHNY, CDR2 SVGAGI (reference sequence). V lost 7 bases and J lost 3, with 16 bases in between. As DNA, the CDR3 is TGTGCCAGCATCGCTAAGGGGGAGAACTACAATGAGCAGTTCTTC. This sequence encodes CASIAKGENYNEQFF.

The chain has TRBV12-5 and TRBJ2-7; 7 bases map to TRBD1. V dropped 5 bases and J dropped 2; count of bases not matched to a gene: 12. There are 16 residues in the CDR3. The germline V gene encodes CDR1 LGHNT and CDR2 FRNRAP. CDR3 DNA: TGTGCTAGTGGTCCTACCCCTCCAGACAGGGCCTACGAGCAGTACTTC. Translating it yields CASGPTPPDRAYEQYF. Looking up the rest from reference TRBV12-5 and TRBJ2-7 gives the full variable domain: DARVTQTPRHKVTEMGQEVTMRCQPILGHNTVFWYRQTMMQGLELLAYFRNRAPLDDSGMPKDRFSAEMPDATLATLKIQPSEPRDSAVYFCASGPTPPDRAYEQYFGPGTRLTVT.

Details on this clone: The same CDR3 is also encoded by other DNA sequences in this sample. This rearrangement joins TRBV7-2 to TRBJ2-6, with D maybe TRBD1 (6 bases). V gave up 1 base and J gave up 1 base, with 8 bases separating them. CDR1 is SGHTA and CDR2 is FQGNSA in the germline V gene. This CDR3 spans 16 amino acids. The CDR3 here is CASSLGQASGANVLTF. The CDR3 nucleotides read TGTGCCAGCAGCTTAGGACAGGCATCTGGGGCCAACGTCCTGACTTTC. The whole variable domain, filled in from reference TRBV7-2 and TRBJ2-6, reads GAGVSQSPSNKVTEKGKDVELRCDPISGHTALYWYRQSLGQGLEFLIYFQGNSAPDKSGLPSDRFSAERTGGSVSTLTIQRTQQEDSAVYLCASSLGQASGANVLTFGAGSRLTVL.

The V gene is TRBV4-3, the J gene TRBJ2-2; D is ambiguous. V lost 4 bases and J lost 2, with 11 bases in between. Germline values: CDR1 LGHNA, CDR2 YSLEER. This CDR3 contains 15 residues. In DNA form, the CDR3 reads TGCGCCAGCAGCCGAAACCAGTTAAACACCGGGGAGCTGTTTTTT. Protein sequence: CASSRNQLNTGELFF.

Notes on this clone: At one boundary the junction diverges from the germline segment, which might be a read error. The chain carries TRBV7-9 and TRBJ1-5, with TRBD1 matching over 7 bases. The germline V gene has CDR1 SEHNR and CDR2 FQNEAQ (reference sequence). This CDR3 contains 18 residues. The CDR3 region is CSSSLGDSLFYSNQPQHF. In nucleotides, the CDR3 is TGTTCCAGCAGCTTAGGGGACAGCCTCTTTTATAGCAATCAGCCCCAGCATTTT.

The CDR3 bases are TGCGCCAGCAGCCAAGGTGACAGGGGGCTACTCTCTCCTGTCGAGCAGTACTTC. This translates into CASSQGDRGLLSPVEQYF. V is TRBV4-3 and J is TRBJ2-7; 10 bases are shared with TRBD1. The V gene's germline CDR1 is LGHNA and CDR2 YSLEER. V lost 1 base and J lost 6; bases outside the gene matches: 15. The CDR3 length is 18 residues.

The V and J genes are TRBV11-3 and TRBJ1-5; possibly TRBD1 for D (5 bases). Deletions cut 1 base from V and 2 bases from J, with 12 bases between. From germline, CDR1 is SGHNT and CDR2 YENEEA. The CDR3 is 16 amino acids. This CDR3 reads CASSLARGTGNQPQHF. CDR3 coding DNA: TGTGCCAGCAGCTTAGCGCGCGGGACGGGCAATCAGCCCCAGCATTTT.

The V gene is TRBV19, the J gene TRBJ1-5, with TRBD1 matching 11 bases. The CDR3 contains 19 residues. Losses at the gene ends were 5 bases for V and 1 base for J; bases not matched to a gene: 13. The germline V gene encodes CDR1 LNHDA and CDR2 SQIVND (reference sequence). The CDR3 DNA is TGTGCCAGTAGTCACCGGACAGGGGGCACGGTGGGGAGCAATCAGCCCCAGCATTTT. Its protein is CASSHRTGGTVGSNQPQHF.